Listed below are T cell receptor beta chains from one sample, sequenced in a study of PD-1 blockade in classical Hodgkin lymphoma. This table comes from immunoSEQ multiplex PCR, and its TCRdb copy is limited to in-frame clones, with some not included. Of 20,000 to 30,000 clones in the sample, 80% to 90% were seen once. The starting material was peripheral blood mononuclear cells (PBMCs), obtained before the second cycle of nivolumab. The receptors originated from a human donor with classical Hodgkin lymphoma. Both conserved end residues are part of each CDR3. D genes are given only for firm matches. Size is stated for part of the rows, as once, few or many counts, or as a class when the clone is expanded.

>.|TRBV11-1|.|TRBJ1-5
CASSSSSNQPQHF
TGTGCCAGCAGCTCAAGTTCCAATCAGCCCCAGCATTTT
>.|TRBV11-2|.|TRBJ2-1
CASQRQEYNEQFF
TGTGCCAGCCAGAGGCAGGAATACAATGAGCAGTTCTTC
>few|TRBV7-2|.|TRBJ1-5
CASSIWAGNQPQHF
TGTGCCAGCAGCATTTGGGCGGGCAATCAGCCCCAGCATTTT
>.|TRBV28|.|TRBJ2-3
CASSFGQTTDTQYF
TGTGCCAGCAGTTTCGGACAGACCACAGATACGCAGTATTTT
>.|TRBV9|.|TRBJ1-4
CASSVMGQANEKLFF
TGTGCCAGCAGCGTAATGGGCCAGGCGAATGAAAAACTGTTTTTT
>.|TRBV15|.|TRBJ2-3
CATSRGSSGIRTDTQYF
TGTGCCACCAGCAGAGGTTCGAGCGGTATACGCACAGATACGCAGTATTTT
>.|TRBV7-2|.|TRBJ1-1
CATRQNLNTEAFF
TGTGCCACCCGACAGAATCTGAACACTGAAGCTTTCTTT
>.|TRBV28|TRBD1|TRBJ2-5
CASTTRAGGLGETQYF
TGTGCCAGCACAACCCGGGCAGGGGGCTTGGGGGAGACCCAGTACTTC
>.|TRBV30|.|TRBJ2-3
CAWSLSQLDTQYF
TGTGCCTGGAGTCTAAGCCAGCTAGATACGCAGTATTTT
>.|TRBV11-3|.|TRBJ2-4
CASSVELVGKNIQYF
TGTGCCAGCAGCGTCGAACTAGTGGGGAAAAACATTCAGTACTTC
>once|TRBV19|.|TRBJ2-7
CASSQGMPYEQYF
TGTGCCAGTAGCCAGGGCATGCCCTACGAGCAGTACTTC
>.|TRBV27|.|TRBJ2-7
CASSFVDSYEQYF
TGTGCCAGCAGTTTCGTAGACAGCTACGAGCAGTACTTC
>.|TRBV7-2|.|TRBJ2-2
CASSFGGGGELFF
TGTGCCAGCAGCTTCGGGGGAGGCGGGGAGCTGTTTTTT
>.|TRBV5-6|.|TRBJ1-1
CASSFVHPNTEAFF
TGTGCCAGCAGCTTCGTCCACCCGAACACTGAAGCTTTCTTT
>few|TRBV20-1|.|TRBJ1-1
CSAADTTEAFF
TGCAGTGCCGCAGACACCACTGAAGCTTTCTTT
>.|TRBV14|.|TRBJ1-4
CASSQDISRIEKLFF
TGTGCCAGCAGCCAAGATATTTCACGTATCGAAAAACTGTTTTTT
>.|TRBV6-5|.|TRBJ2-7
CASSYPGRNEQYF
TGTGCCAGCAGTTACCCAGGGAGGAACGAGCAGTACTTC
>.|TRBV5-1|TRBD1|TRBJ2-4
CASSLAPSGGNNIQYF
TGCGCCAGCAGCTTGGCCCCTTCAGGGGGCAATAACATTCAGTACTTC
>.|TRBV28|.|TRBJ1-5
CASRSGIQPQHF
TGTGCCAGCAGGAGCGGAATTCAGCCCCAGCATTTT
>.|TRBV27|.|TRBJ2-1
CASSPRRDWRDNEQFF
TGTGCCAGCAGCCCCCGCCGGGACTGGAGAGACAATGAGCAGTTCTTC
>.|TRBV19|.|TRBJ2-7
CASSMGYEQYF
TGTGCCAGTAGTATGGGCTACGAGCAGTACTTC
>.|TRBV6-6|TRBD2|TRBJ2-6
CASSPSGSSGANVLTF
TGTGCCAGCAGTCCTAGCGGTAGCTCTGGGGCCAACGTCCTGACTTTC
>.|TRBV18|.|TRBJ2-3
CASSPRIASIGDTQYF
TGTGCCAGCTCACCAAGGATAGCTAGCATTGGTGATACGCAGTATTTT
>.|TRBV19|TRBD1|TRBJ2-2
CASSTDREIGELFF
TGTGCCAGTAGTACCGACAGGGAAATCGGGGAGCTGTTTTTT
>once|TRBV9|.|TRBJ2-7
CASSYRDSSYEQYF
TGTGCCAGCAGCTACAGGGATAGCTCCTACGAGCAGTACTTC
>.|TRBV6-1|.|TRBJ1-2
CASRGQGSYGYTF
TGTGCCAGCAGAGGGCAGGGTTCCTATGGCTACACCTTC
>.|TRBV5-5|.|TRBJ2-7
CASSLEKLRDEQYF
TGTGCCAGCAGCTTGGAGAAACTAAGGGACGAGCAGTACTTC
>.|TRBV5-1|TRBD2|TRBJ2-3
CASSLQLAGSTDTQYF
TGCGCCAGCAGCTTACAACTAGCGGGGAGCACAGATACGCAGTATTTT